The rows below give T cell receptor beta chains drawn from one sample of a study of breast tumors, draining lymph nodes, adjacent tissues. TCRdb analysed the multiplex PCR reads with MiXCR anew, one entry per CDR3 protein. The sample has approximately 37,000 distinct CDR3 sequences, approximately 37% seen once. The sample comprised breast tumor tissue. These TCRs come from a female donor with breast cancer. Some clones in this sample may be carry-over from other donors' samples. The CDR3 runs from the conserved cysteine through the conserved F or W. A D gene is named only where the DNA matches it firmly. Clone size is stated in some rows and not others, as once, few, many or a class when expanded.

>-|TRBV19|many|TRBJ2-7
TGTGCCAGTAGTTTCAACCTGGGTTCCTACGAGCAGTACTTC
CASSFNLGSYEQYF
>TRBD2|TRBV7-9|-|TRBJ2-7
TGTGCCAGCAGCCCAGGACTAGCGGGAGTCGAGCAGTACTTC
CASSPGLAGVEQYF
>-|TRBV6-4|-|TRBJ2-1
TGTGCCAGCAGTAGGGTGAATGAGCAGTTCTTC
CASSRVNEQFF
>-|TRBV7-9|-|TRBJ2-1
TGTGCCAGCAGCTTAGCCGGACGTAATGAGCAGTTCTTC
CASSLAGRNEQFF
>TRBD2|TRBV12-3/TRBV12-4|many|TRBJ2-7
TGTGCCAGCAGTTCGACTAGCGGGAGCCCCGCCGAGCAGTACTTC
CASSSTSGSPAEQYF
>-|TRBV6-5|many|TRBJ1-2
TGTGCCAGCAGTGACGCTAAGGTCGGAGGCTACACCTTC
CASSDAKVGGYTF
>TRBD1|TRBV7-8|many|TRBJ2-3
TGTGCCAGCAGCTTACTAACAGGGGGCTCCACAGATACGCAGTATTTT
CASSLLTGGSTDTQYF
>TRBD2|TRBV7-9|-|TRBJ2-2
TGTGCCAGCAGCTTTGGACTAGCGGGAGGGCCTGAAGGCACCGGGGAGCTGTTTTTT
CASSFGLAGGPEGTGELFF
>-|TRBV11-2|many|TRBJ2-1
TGTGCCAGCAGCCTCACTACGGCGGCTAGAGAGCAGTTCTTC
CASSLTTAAREQFF
>TRBD2|TRBV10-2|many|TRBJ2-5
TGCGCCAGCAGTGAGTCGACTCTAGCGGGAGGGCCCCACGAGACCCAGTACTTC
CASSESTLAGGPHETQYF